The 20 T cell receptor beta chains listed next were all sequenced from one sample in a study of vaccination effects on CD4 cells after COVID-19. TCRdb's table, derived via immunoSEQ multiplex PCR, lists solely in-frame clones and lacks some. The sample lists more than 13,000 clones, around three quarters occurring once. Before any sequencing was done, the ViraFEST assay used viral peptide pools to expand antigen-specific CD4+ T cells. Following an approximately 10-day culture, CD4+ T cells were purified. The person acquired a PCR-confirmed SARS-CoV-2 infection between March and December 2020. BNT162b2 vaccine or mRNA-1273 vaccine was given to participants in two doses. For these TCRs, the target antigens are not known. The sample here was CD4+ T cells from PBMCs cultured with HCoV-NL63 spike peptides, taken after COVID-19 vaccination. The receptor source for this set is a human donor who had a prior SARS-CoV-2 infection.

V usage is TRBV4-1 and J usage is TRBJ2-5; 10 bases align to TRBD2. This CDR3 contains 16 residues. Germline CDR1 reads MGHRA; CDR2 reads YSYEKL. Trimming at V came to 1 base and at J to 4 bases, leaving 6 bases not matched to a gene. CDR3: CASSQGVAGGPETQYF. The DNA of the CDR3 is TGCGCCAGCAGCCAAGGGGTAGCGGGGGGTCCAGAGACCCAGTACTTC.

This rearrangement joins TRBV18 to TRBJ2-2; 9 bases match TRBD2. The germline V gene has CDR1 KGHSH and CDR2 LQKENI. The trim removed 3 bases at V and 2 bases at J, leaving 7 bases unmatched. The CDR3 is 17 residues long. The CDR3 sequence: CASSPSLAGPNTGELFF. In nucleotides, the CDR3 is TGTGCCAGCTCACCCAGTCTAGCGGGGCCCAACACCGGGGAGCTGTTTTTT.

The V call is TRBV29-1, the J call TRBJ2-1; D is possibly TRBD1 or TRBD2 (6 bases each). Germline loops: CDR1 SQVTM, CDR2 ANQGSEA. CDR3 length equals 16 residues. V lost 7 bases and J lost 2, with 21 bases in between. The CDR3 here is CSGGAGWGMTYNEQFF. Written as DNA, the CDR3 is TGCAGCGGGGGGGCAGGGTGGGGAATGACCTACAATGAGCAGTTCTTC.

This chain uses TRBV7-9 with TRBJ1-2; D perhaps matches TRBD1 (5 bases). Germline V lookup: CDR1 SEHNR, CDR2 FQNEAQ (reference sequence). This CDR3 region has 14 residues. V lost 5 bases and J lost 0, with 10 bases in between. The CDR3 DNA follows: TGTGCCAGCAGCCGAGGGGACGCTAACTATGGCTACACCTTC. The encoded protein is CASSRGDANYGYTF.

The sample holds a few counts of this clone. This chain connects TRBV19 to TRBJ2-5, with 7 bases matching TRBD1. This CDR3 is built from 15 residues. CDR1 is LNHDA, CDR2 SQIVND, per germline (reference sequence). V was clipped by 3 bases and J by 2 bases; unmatched bases: 6. This CDR3 reads CASSISWDRQETQYF. As DNA, the CDR3 is TGTGCCAGTAGTATTTCCTGGGACAGACAAGAGACCCAGTACTTC.

This rearrangement joins TRBV6-5 to TRBJ2-5; TRBD2 aligns across 11 bases. The CDR3 has 12 residues. Germline assignment: CDR1 MNHEY and CDR2 SVGAGI. CDR3 amino acids: CASGRAGETQYF. CDR3 DNA: TGTGCTAGCGGGAGGGCCGGAGAGACCCAGTACTTC.

This clone was counted between two and nine times. This chain connects TRBV6-5 to TRBJ2-7, with TRBD1 matching 8 bases. CDR3 length equals 13 residues. CDR1 is MNHEY and CDR2 is SVGAGI in the germline V gene. Trimming removed 6 bases from V and 0 bases from J; junction bases left unmatched: 1. CDR3 region: CASRGQASYEQYF. Written as DNA, the CDR3 is TGTGCCAGCAGGGGACAGGCCTCCTACGAGCAGTACTTC.

This chain joins TRBV3-1 (or the pseudogene TRBV3-2) and TRBJ2-1; 14 bases line up with TRBD2. The CDR3 runs to 17 residues. The germline V gene encodes CDR1 LGHDT and CDR2 YNNKEL (reference sequence). With V trimmed by 0 bases and J by 7 bases, 5 bases remained unmatched. The CDR3 here is CASSQELGTSGRNEQFF. The CDR3 nucleotides are TGTGCCAGCAGCCAAGAGTTAGGGACTAGCGGGAGAAATGAGCAGTTCTTC.

This clone was observed a handful of times. The J gene is TRBJ1-2, the V gene TRBV5-4; D is unresolved. Between the trimmed V and J ends, which lost 0 bases and 4 bases, there was a span of 7 bases. Germline V gene data show CDR1 as SGHNT and CDR2 as YYREEE (reference sequence). The CDR3 has 13 residues. The DNA of the CDR3 is TGTGCCAGCAGCTTGGAACGACCCTATGGCTACACCTTC. The encoded protein is CASSLERPYGYTF.

This chain joins TRBV7-9 and TRBJ2-1, with 9 bases identical to TRBD2. This CDR3 is 17 amino acids long. V dropped 7 bases and J dropped 7; count of bases not matched to a gene: 17. CDR1 is SEHNR, CDR2 FQNEAQ, per germline (reference sequence). The CDR3 region has the DNA TGTGCCAGCAAAACCTGGTTGGAATTAGCGGGAGTAAATGAGCAGTTCTTC. This encodes CASKTWLELAGVNEQFF.

V gene TRBV9 combines with J gene TRBJ2-1; tentatively, D is TRBD1 (6 bases). The CDR3 extends over 13 amino acids. Germline V gene sequence: CDR1 SGDLS, CDR2 YYNGEE. V shed 2 bases and J shed 4 bases, with 7 bases lying between them. CDR3 DNA: TGTGCCAGCAGCGTTGACAGGTACAATGAGCAGTTCTTC. This gives the protein CASSVDRYNEQFF.

V gene TRBV6-1 combines with J gene TRBJ2-3; TRBD1 matches at 11 bases. The CDR3 is 17 residues long. From germline, CDR1 is MNHNS and CDR2 SASEGT. V shed 2 bases, J shed 2 bases, and the junction held 6 bases outside the gene matches. The CDR3: CASSEWGTGGFTDTQYF. The CDR3 DNA reads TGTGCCAGCAGTGAATGGGGGACAGGGGGATTCACAGATACGCAGTATTTT.

The chain joins TRBV6-2 or TRBV6-3 to TRBJ2-1, with 12 bases lining up with TRBD2. The CDR3 is 15 residues long. CDR1 is MNHEY, CDR2 SVGEGT, per germline. The V and J ends lost 5 bases and 9 bases, in that order; junction bases with no gene match: 8. The DNA for the CDR3 is TGTGCCAGCAGTACCCTAGCGGGGGGGCGGAGTGAGCAGTTCTTC. This sequence encodes CASSTLAGGRSEQFF.

This clone has a single count. The junction shows a germline mismatch at one end, possibly a read error. The gene calls are TRBV6-1 and TRBJ1-6; 7 bases map to TRBD1. Germline lookup yields CDR1 MNHNS and CDR2 SASEGT. This CDR3 is 16 amino acids long. Written as DNA, the CDR3 is TGTGCCAGCAGTGACAGGGGGACACCCTATGATTCACCCCTCCACTTT. Its protein is CASSDRGTPYDSPLHF.

In nucleotides, the CDR3 is TGTGCCACCAGCAGAGATGTCAATTTGAGGGACAGCCAGCATTTT. Residues: CATSRDVNLRDSQHF. The V and J genes are TRBV15 and TRBJ1-5, with 7 bases aligning to TRBD1. CDR1 and CDR2 (germline): LNHNV, YYDKDF (reference sequence). J gave up 12 bases and V 0 bases, and 11 bases lay outside the gene matches. This CDR3 has 15 residues.

The rearrangement links TRBV19 to TRBJ1-4, with D uncertain. Germline-derived CDR1 and CDR2 are LNHDA and SQIVND (reference sequence). Trimming shortened V by 3 bases and J by 6 bases, and 11 bases separated the two germline ends. The CDR3 is 14 amino acids. The CDR3 DNA is TGTGCCAGTAGTATTGAGGGAAGATATGAAAAACTGTTTTTT. It specifies CASSIEGRYEKLFF.

The rearrangement joins TRBV3-1 (or the pseudogene TRBV3-2) to TRBJ1-1, with TRBD1 matching 7 bases. CDR1 and CDR2 from the germline V gene are LGHDT and YNNKEL (reference sequence). The V and J ends lost 4 bases and 5 bases, in that order; junction bases with no gene match: 13. The CDR3 runs to 16 residues. The CDR3 DNA reads as TGTGCCAGCAGCCTCCACCAGGGGGTGGGGGGAACTGAAGCTTTCTTT. This encodes CASSLHQGVGGTEAFF.

This chain links TRBV19 with TRBJ2-5; 10 bases are shared with TRBD2. CDR3 size: 15 residues. Germline V gene sequence: CDR1 LNHDA, CDR2 SQIVND (reference sequence). V shed 4 bases, J shed 2 bases, and the junction held 4 bases outside the gene matches. The CDR3 loop is CASSKGAGGQETQYF. CDR3 bases: TGTGCCAGTAGTAAAGGAGCGGGAGGGCAAGAGACCCAGTACTTC.

The rearrangement links TRBV7-4 to TRBJ2-2, with 12 bases that match TRBD2. The trim removed 5 bases at V and 8 bases at J, leaving 12 bases unmatched. Germline V gene data show CDR1 as SGHVT and CDR2 as SQSDAQ. The CDR3 runs 17 residues. CDR3 region: CASSPVGLAGSLGELFF. The DNA of the CDR3 is TGTGCCAGCAGCCCCGTCGGACTAGCGGGGAGCCTAGGGGAGCTGTTTTTT.

This clone was counted only a few times. The V call is TRBV9, the J call TRBJ1-2; D might be TRBD1 (6 bases). The CDR3 length is 14 residues. The V end lost 0 bases, the J end lost 2 bases, and 8 bases lay between the germline ends. Per the germline V gene, CDR1 is SGDLS and CDR2 is YYNGEE. This CDR3 reads CASSVGQGNYGYTF. The CDR3 DNA is TGTGCCAGCAGCGTAGGGCAGGGGAACTATGGCTACACCTTC.